This entry is about one T cell receptor beta chain. Antigen unknown. The data were taken from a study of shared clonotypes between healthy human individuals. Per the germline V gene, CDR1 is KGHSH and CDR2 is LQKENI. The junction had 2 bases not matched to a gene; V was cut back by 0 bases and J by 5 bases. CDR3 length: 15 amino acids. Overall study findings and caveats: When compared with the clonotypes that were shared by all four sorted-subset donors, the non-shared clonotypes turned out to have lower generation probabilities.

Division of CD4+ cells produced a CD45RA+ naive subset and a CD45RA-negative memory subset. It was 150 to 200 ng DNA, approximately 28,000 T cell genomes, that sorted-subset replicate PCRs used. In the source study's methods: There were no quality scores in the junction-only immunoSEQ sequences, so filtering differed. Sequencing used immunoSEQ multiplex PCR; TCRdb keeps in-frame clones, though not all of them. Clone size and V and J calls were adopted from that table, with D and trimming inferred from the DNA. The sample records around 340,000 clones, more than 60% being singletons. The sample taken for sequencing was memory CD4+ T cells sorted from blood. Subset: CD45RA-negative fraction. This TCR was sampled from a man between 25 and 39 years old in good health. The chain links TRBV18 to TRBJ2-4; 9 bases align to TRBD1. The CDR3 is CASSPPRTGENIQYF. The CDR3 DNA reads as TGTGCCAGCTCACCACCAAGGACAGGGGAAAACATTCAGTACTTC.